Listed below are T cell receptor beta chains from one sample, sequenced in a study of T cell repertoires in cytomegalovirus infection. Each CDR3 protein is one row after TCRdb ran MiXCR on the reads. This sample has 500,000 to 600,000 distinct CDR3 sequences, with approximately 15% found just once. Sequencing was carried out using CD8+ T cells from PBMCs. The receptors come from a human donor in good health (CMV status not recorded). Some clones in this sample may be carry-over from other donors' samples. Both conserved end residues are part of each CDR3. The D gene is left open where the match is weak. Some rows mark clone size as missing; the rest say once, few, many or name a class of expanded clone.

j_gene,abundance,d_gene,v_gene,CDR3nt,CDR3aa
TRBJ2-5,-,TRBD1,TRBV5-1,TGCGCCAGCAGCTTCCCGCGACAGGGACAAGAGACCCAGTACTTC,CASSFPRQGQETQYF
TRBJ1-4,many,-,TRBV7-9,TGTGCCAGCAGCACCAGACAGCCAAATGAAAAACTGTTTTTT,CASSTRQPNEKLFF
TRBJ2-2,once,-,TRBV7-9,TGTGCCAGCGGCCCCCCGTCAGCGAACACCGGGGAGCTGTTTTTT,CASGPPSANTGELFF
TRBJ1-1,once,-,TRBV2,TGTGCCAGCAGTGGACAGGTGGGATTAAACACTGAAGCTTTCTTT,CASSGQVGLNTEAFF
TRBJ2-7,-,-,TRBV7-4,TGTGCCAGCAGTCTTACAGGCGATCAGTACTTC,CASSLTGDQYF
TRBJ2-3,-,TRBD1,TRBV19,TGTGCCAGTAGTCCTGGGGACAGGACTAGCACAGATACGCAGTATTTT,CASSPGDRTSTDTQYF
TRBJ2-1,many,-,TRBV5-1,TGCGCCAGCAACCTCGCACCCAATGAGCAGTTCTTC,CASNLAPNEQFF
TRBJ1-1,-,-,TRBV20-1,TGCAGTGCTAGGGATGGGGCCACTGAAGCTTTCTTT,CSARDGATEAFF
TRBJ2-1,few,-,TRBV6-4,TGTGCCTCTACCATGCCAGGGGCGGGTGAGCAGTTCTTC,CASTMPGAGEQFF
TRBJ2-3,many,TRBD2,TRBV7-3,TGTGCCAGCAGCCCCGGGACTAGTTGGGAGACAGATACGCAGTATTTT,CASSPGTSWETDTQYF
TRBJ2-7,-,TRBD1,TRBV29-1,TGCAGCACCGGGACAGGGGTCGAGCAGTACTTC,CSTGTGVEQYF
TRBJ1-1,-,-,TRBV3-1,TGTGCCAGCAGCCAAGATCAGAGCTCGGGCACTGAAGCTTTCTTT,CASSQDQSSGTEAFF
TRBJ1-2,many,-,TRBV7-3,TGTGCCAGCAGCCTAGGGGGGGAGGAGAATGGCTACACCTTC,CASSLGGEENGYTF
TRBJ1-3,many,-,TRBV7-2,TGTGCCAGCTCCCCCCTGGGAGGGGGAGAAAACACCATATATTTT,CASSPLGGGENTIYF
TRBJ1-1,few,TRBD1,TRBV15,TGTGCCACCAGCAGAGGGGCATTCGGACAGGACCGCACTGAAGCTTTCTTT,CATSRGAFGQDRTEAFF
TRBJ2-3,-,-,TRBV7-9,TGTGCCAGCCGCCCTAGTCTGGCGGATAAGCAGTATTTT,CASRPSLADKQYF
TRBJ2-1,many,TRBD2,TRBV6-1,TGTGCCAGCAGTGAGAGTCCCGGGGGGGCCAATGAGCAGTTCTTC,CASSESPGGANEQFF
TRBJ2-7,-,-,TRBV9,TGTGCCAGCAGCGAGGGTTTACAGGGAGGAGAGCACGAGCAGTACTTC,CASSEGLQGGEHEQYF